Presented here are 32 T cell receptor beta chains from one specimen sequenced in a study of cytomegalovirus exposure and HLA in healthy donors. Primers: 60 Vbeta forward and 13 Jbeta reverse. TCRdb's table, derived via immunoSEQ multiplex PCR, lists solely in-frame clones and lacks some. The sample carries about 160,000 clones, 75% to 85% recorded once. The sample comprised PBMCs. All receptors come from a man in his thirties or forties in good health and CMV-seronegative.

The chain links TRBV29-1 to TRBJ2-2; D gene uncertain. Germline CDR1 is SQVTM and CDR2 is ANQGSEA. The CDR3 consists of 13 residues. The germline V and J ends were trimmed by 3 bases and 0 bases, with 5 bases remaining between them. Here the CDR3 reads CSVDTSNTGELFF. CDR3 nucleotides: TGCAGCGTTGACACTTCGAACACCGGGGAGCTGTTTTTT.

The sample holds one count of this clone. CDR3 sequence reads: CSVEDRGRAGYTF. CDR3 nucleotides: TGCAGCGTTGAAGATCGTGGGCGCGCGGGCTACACCTTC. The chain couples TRBV29-1 to TRBJ1-2, with D uncertain. The germline V gene has CDR1 SQVTM and CDR2 ANQGSEA. The CDR3 length is 13 residues. Trimming left V 0 bases short and J 8 bases short, with 13 bases between.

The gene calls are TRBV4-2 and TRBJ2-5; 13 nucleotides align to TRBD2. The CDR3 sequence is 19 residues long. Germline loops: CDR1 LGHNA, CDR2 YNFKEQ. J gave up 5 bases and V 0 bases, and 12 bases lay outside the gene matches. CDR3 residues: CASSQDRSTSGRGWETQYF. CDR3 sequence (DNA): TGTGCCAGCAGCCAAGATCGGTCAACTAGCGGGAGGGGGTGGGAGACCCAGTACTTC.

This chain uses TRBV7-6 with TRBJ2-5; D is ambiguous. This CDR3 has 18 residues. V lost 1 base and J 5 bases, leaving 23 bases between the germline ends. The germline gives CDR1 SGHVS, CDR2 FNYEAQ. The CDR3 reads CASSLESPFAVPRETQYF. Here the CDR3 DNA reads TGTGCCAGCAGCTTAGAGAGCCCTTTTGCGGTACCTCGGGAGACCCAGTACTTC.

The chain is built from TRBV9 and TRBJ1-6; 7 bases are shared with TRBD1. The V segment lost 3 bases and the J segment 14 bases; nucleotides outside the gene matches: 5. The CDR3 runs 12 residues. Per the germline V gene, CDR1 is SGDLS and CDR2 is YYNGEE. CDR3 region: CASSDGQEALHF. DNA of the CDR3: TGTGCCAGCAGCGATGGACAGGAAGCCCTCCACTTT.

The chain recombines TRBV27 with TRBJ1-1; D may be TRBD1 (5 bases). CDR3 length: 15 residues. Germline CDR1 is MNHEY and CDR2 is SMNVEV (reference sequence). With 1 base removed from V and 4 bases from J, the gap between germline ends came to 13 bases. The DNA for the CDR3 is TGTGCCAGCAGTTTATGGGGCAGTTCAGGCACTGAAGCTTTCTTT. Translated: CASSLWGSSGTEAFF.

The chain combines TRBV28 with TRBJ1-5; 8 bases are shared with TRBD1. The germline V gene has CDR1 MDHEN and CDR2 SYDVKM. V was clipped by 5 bases and J by 6 bases; unmatched bases: 9. This CDR3 is built from 15 residues. The chain's CDR3 is CASSPQDREVQPQHF. DNA of the CDR3: TGTGCCAGCAGTCCCCAGGACAGGGAGGTTCAGCCCCAGCATTTT.

The J gene is TRBJ1-5, the V gene TRBV4-3, with 8 nucleotides matching TRBD1. The CDR3 is made up of 14 amino acids. With V trimmed by 1 base and J by 9 bases, 5 bases remained unmatched. The V gene's germline CDR1 is LGHNA and CDR2 YSLEER. Here the CDR3 reads CASSQATGVMPQHF. CDR3 nucleotide sequence: TGCGCCAGCAGCCAAGCGACAGGGGTGATGCCCCAGCATTTT.

A few counts support this clone. This rearrangement joins TRBV5-4 to TRBJ1-1, with D possibly being TRBD1 (5 bases). V was cut by 4 bases and J by 9 bases, with 16 bases left in between. Germline V gene lookup returns CDR1 SGHNT and CDR2 YYREEE (reference sequence). The CDR3 consists of 13 residues. The CDR3: CASSPDDWGKAFF. The DNA of the CDR3 is TGTGCCAGCAGCCCGGACGACTGGGGCAAAGCTTTCTTT.

V and J are TRBV19 and TRBJ1-5; 9 positions match TRBD1. V was pared by 1 base and J by 6 bases, with 7 bases of the junction left unmatched. This CDR3 is 16 amino acids long. Germline V CDR1 and CDR2: LNHDA, SQIVND (reference sequence). CDR3 sequence: CASSIGTGTGFQPQHF. Written as DNA, the CDR3 is TGTGCCAGTAGTATAGGGACCGGGACAGGGTTTCAGCCCCAGCATTTT. Full variable domain (rest looked up from reference TRBV19 and TRBJ1-5): DGGITQSPKYLFRKEGQNVTLSCEQNLNHDAMYWYRQDPGQGLRLIYYSQIVNDFQKGDIAEGYSVSREKKESFPLTVTSAQKNPTAFYLCASSIGTGTGFQPQHFGDGTRLSIL.

V usage is TRBV6-1 and J usage is TRBJ1-4; maybe TRBD1 (5 bases). V was trimmed by 7 bases and J by 12 bases, leaving 21 bases between them. CDR1 and CDR2 (germline): MNHNS, SASEGT. The length of the CDR3 is 14 residues. CDR3 DNA: TGTGCCAGCATCGGGGCGGGTGGGGCGGGGGAACTGTTTTTT. Amino acids: CASIGAGGAGELFF.

Note on this clone: The junction departs from the called germline gene at one end, perhaps through a read error. The J gene is TRBJ1-2, the V gene TRBV27, with D possibly TRBD1 on 5 matching bases. The length of the CDR3 is 14 residues. Germline V gene data show CDR1 as MNHEY and CDR2 as SMNVEV (reference sequence). This chain's CDR3 is CAGSLTLGGYGYTF. The CDR3 region has the DNA TGTGCCGGCAGTTTAACTCTCGGGGGGTATGGCTACACCTTC.

V is TRBV27 and J is TRBJ1-1; 8 bases agree with TRBD1. Germline V CDR1 and CDR2: MNHEY, SMNVEV (reference sequence). With 2 bases clipped from V and 7 bases from J, the junction kept 12 bases outside the gene matches. The CDR3 loop spans 16 amino acids. Here the CDR3 reads CASSLGAGGAYNEAFF. CDR3 DNA sequence: TGTGCCAGCAGTTTAGGGGCAGGGGGCGCCTATAATGAAGCTTTCTTT.

V and J are TRBV15 and TRBJ2-7, with TRBD1 as a possible D gene (6 bases). The CDR3 consists of 18 residues. The germline V gene has CDR1 LNHNV and CDR2 YYDKDF (reference sequence). With 0 bases removed from V and 2 bases from J, the gap between germline ends came to 20 bases. The CDR3 spells CATSRDGGGRGSPYEQYF. CDR3 nucleotides: TGTGCCACCAGCAGAGATGGGGGCGGCAGGGGATCCCCCTACGAGCAGTACTTC.

This sequence joins TRBV28 and TRBJ2-1, with TRBD1 identical over 7 bases. Germline assignment: CDR1 MDHEN and CDR2 SYDVKM. This CDR3 is built from 16 residues. Trimming at V came to 5 bases and at J to 4 bases, leaving 11 bases not matched to a gene. Here the CDR3 reads CASSRDRGLIYNEQFF. DNA of the CDR3: TGTGCCAGCAGTCGGGACAGAGGCTTAATTTACAATGAGCAGTTCTTC.

V is TRBV11-2 and J is TRBJ2-3; 7 nucleotides match TRBD2. This CDR3 has 13 residues. CDR1 is SGHAT, CDR2 FQNNGV, per germline. Trimming removed 1 base from V and 8 bases from J; junction bases left unmatched: 3. Written as DNA, the CDR3 is TGTGCCAGCAGCTTAGGGGGGGAGGGTACGCAGTATTTT. Translating it yields CASSLGGEGTQYF.

The J gene is TRBJ2-5, the V gene TRBV5-6, with TRBD2 matching 9 bases. The CDR3 spans 14 residues. Trimming at V came to 4 bases and at J to 5 bases, leaving 6 bases not matched to a gene. Germline CDR1 is SGHDT and CDR2 is YYEEEE. CDR3 in amino acids: CASSIAGVQETQYF. The CDR3, as DNA: TGTGCCAGCAGCATAGCGGGGGTCCAGGAGACCCAGTACTTC.

The chain recombines TRBV2 with TRBJ1-6; possibly TRBD1 for D (5 bases). The V and J ends lost 3 bases and 0 bases respectively, with 9 bases between them. CDR3 length: 16 residues. Germline CDR1 and CDR2: SNHLY and FYNNEI. Written as DNA, the CDR3 is TGTGCCAGCAGTGAGGAGGGGCCCTCCTATAATTCACCCCTCCACTTT. Encoded protein: CASSEEGPSYNSPLHF.

This clone was picked up one time. The chain recombines TRBV25-1 with TRBJ1-3; D may be TRBD1 (6 bases). CDR3 length: 15 amino acids. CDR1 is MGHDK and CDR2 is SYGVNS in the germline V gene. Trimming took off 6 bases at V and 7 bases at J, with 19 bases between the two ends. CDR3 region: CASSLSLTGWNTIYF. CDR3 nucleotide sequence: TGTGCCAGCAGCCTAAGCCTCACAGGGTGGAACACCATATATTTT.

This clone is a singleton in its sample. V gene TRBV5-1 combines with J gene TRBJ2-7, with a possible D match to TRBD2 (5 bases). V lost 2 bases and J 2 bases, leaving 14 bases between the germline ends. Germline V CDR1 and CDR2: SGHRS, YFSETQ. The CDR3 loop spans 15 amino acids. For the CDR3, the DNA is TGCGCCAGCAGCTTAGAACCCGGGAACACCTACGAGCAGTACTTC. Translating it yields CASSLEPGNTYEQYF.

The table lists this clone with a few counts. The chain links TRBV19 to TRBJ1-1, with 7 bases fitting TRBD1. V trimming: 3 bases; J trimming: 3 bases; junction bases outside the gene matches: 1. Germline V CDR1 and CDR2: LNHDA, SQIVND (reference sequence). The CDR3 runs 13 residues. The CDR3 DNA sequence: TGTGCCAGTAGTATCGACAGGGACACTGAAGCTTTCTTT. It specifies CASSIDRDTEAFF.

V gene TRBV11-1 combines with J gene TRBJ1-2; D gene uncertain. This CDR3 is built from 13 residues. Germline assignment: CDR1 SGHAT and CDR2 FQDESV (reference sequence). Trimming stripped 2 bases from V and 5 bases from J, with 9 bases between. DNA of the CDR3: TGTGCCAGCAGCTTATTTCCGGGATATGGCTACACCTTC. Translation gives CASSLFPGYGYTF.

The J gene is TRBJ1-4, the V gene TRBV15; the D gene is possibly TRBD1 (6 bases). The germline V gene encodes CDR1 LNHNV and CDR2 YYDKDF (reference sequence). The length of the CDR3 is 13 residues. V gave up 8 bases and J gave up 11 bases, with 18 bases separating them. The CDR3 is CATLVPLQGKLFF. As DNA, the CDR3 is TGTGCCACCCTCGTCCCCCTGCAGGGGAAACTGTTTTTT. The full variable domain, with the rest looked up from reference TRBV15 and TRBJ1-4, is DAMVIQNPRYQVTQFGKPVTLSCSQTLNHNVMYWYQQKSSQAPKLLFHYYDKDFNNEADTPDNFQSRRPNTSFCFLDIRSPGLGDTAMYLCATLVPLQGKLFFGSGTQLSVL.

The chain couples TRBV7-6 to TRBJ1-2; a weak D match, TRBD1 (5 bases). With 1 base removed from V and 6 bases from J, the gap between germline ends came to 6 bases. Germline V CDR1 and CDR2: SGHVS, FNYEAQ. The CDR3 runs to 12 residues. The CDR3 sequence: CASSLGGDGYTF. The DNA of the CDR3 is TGTGCCAGCAGCTTAGGGGGGGATGGCTACACCTTC.

J is TRBJ1-2 and V is TRBV2; 8 bases are shared with TRBD1. The CDR3 covers 14 residues. Per the germline V gene, CDR1 is SNHLY and CDR2 is FYNNEI. V dropped 7 bases and J dropped 4; count of bases not matched to a gene: 8. The DNA of the CDR3 is TGTGCCAGCAATCCGGGACAGGAGAGCTATGGCTACACCTTC. Encoded protein: CASNPGQESYGYTF.

The genes are TRBV19 and TRBJ1-1; D call uncertain. Trimming took 3 bases from V and 1 from J, leaving 9 bases between them. Per the germline V gene, CDR1 is LNHDA and CDR2 is SQIVND (reference sequence). The CDR3 has 14 residues. This CDR3 is CASSMGGQNTEAFF. The CDR3 region has the DNA TGTGCCAGTAGTATGGGAGGTCAGAACACTGAAGCTTTCTTT. Drawing the rest from reference TRBV19 and TRBJ1-1, the complete variable domain is DGGITQSPKYLFRKEGQNVTLSCEQNLNHDAMYWYRQDPGQGLRLIYYSQIVNDFQKGDIAEGYSVSREKKESFPLTVTSAQKNPTAFYLCASSMGGQNTEAFFGQGTRLTVV.

This clone appeared once. This sequence joins TRBV28 and TRBJ1-6; TRBD1 matches at 7 bases. V lost 9 bases and J lost 6; bases outside the gene matches: 5. Germline values: CDR1 MDHEN, CDR2 SYDVKM. The CDR3 spans 13 residues. CDR3 coding DNA: TGTGCCAGGAGACAGGGCGGTAATTCACCCCTCCACTTT. This gives the protein CARRQGGNSPLHF.

The chain has TRBV4-1 and TRBJ2-1, with TRBD2 matching over 9 bases. Germline V gives CDR1 MGHRA, CDR2 YSYEKL. This CDR3 comprises 17 residues. V lost 4 bases, J lost 7 bases, and 14 bases stayed unmatched. The CDR3 DNA reads as TGCGCCAGCAGCCTGTTGGGGGGGCGGGAGGGCCCAAATGAGCAGTTCTTC. The encoded protein is CASSLLGGREGPNEQFF.

This chain uses TRBV28 with TRBJ1-1; 9 positions match TRBD1. CDR1 and CDR2 (germline): MDHEN, SYDVKM. CDR3 length equals 13 residues. V dropped 10 bases and J dropped 0; count of bases not matched to a gene: 3. The CDR3 nucleotides are TGTGCCATAGACAGGGGGATGAACACTGAAGCTTTCTTT. Residues: CAIDRGMNTEAFF. The variable domain in full, with the rest retrieved from reference TRBV28 and TRBJ1-1, is DVKVTQSSRYLVKRTGEKVFLECVQDMDHENMFWYRQDPGLGLRLIYFSYDVKMKEKGDIPEGYSVSREKKERFSLILESASTNQTSMYLCAIDRGMNTEAFFGQGTRLTVV.

This chain joins TRBV25-1 and TRBJ2-3; TRBD2 matches 9 bases. CDR1 and CDR2 from the germline V gene are MGHDK and SYGVNS. Germline trimming cut 1 base from V and 2 bases from J; bases unmatched to any gene: 4. This CDR3 region has 16 residues. This chain's CDR3 is CASSEFGGGATDTQYF. In DNA, the CDR3 is TGTGCCAGCAGTGAATTTGGCGGGGGGGCCACAGATACGCAGTATTTT. Using reference TRBV25-1 and TRBJ2-3 for the parts outside the CDR3, the full variable domain is EADIYQTPRYLVIGTGKKITLECSQTMGHDKMYWYQQDPGMELHLIHYSYGVNSTEKGDLSSESTVSRIRTEHFPLTLESARPSHTSQYLCASSEFGGGATDTQYFGPGTRLTVL.

This chain links TRBV7-3 with TRBJ1-1; D uncertain. This CDR3 contains 14 residues. Germline assignment: CDR1 SGHTA and CDR2 FQGTGA. V shed 3 bases and J shed 0 bases, with 8 bases lying between them. CDR3 coding DNA: TGTGCCAGCAGCTTTAGCACCTTGAACACTGAAGCTTTCTTT. It specifies CASSFSTLNTEAFF. Filled out from reference TRBV7-3 and TRBJ1-1, the complete variable domain reads GAGVSQTPSNKVTEKGKYVELRCDPISGHTALYWYRQSLGQGPEFLIYFQGTGAADDSGLPNDRFFAVRPEGSVSTLKIQRTERGDSAVYLCASSFSTLNTEAFFGQGTRLTVV.

The chain couples TRBV9 to TRBJ1-1; TRBD1 aligns across 7 bases. J was trimmed by 1 base and V by 4 bases; bases with no gene match: 4. This CDR3 has 14 residues. Germline V lookup: CDR1 SGDLS, CDR2 YYNGEE. DNA of the CDR3: TGTGCCAGCAGCCCTCGGACAGGGAACACTGAAGCTTTCTTT. Amino acid sequence: CASSPRTGNTEAFF.